This T cell receptor (beta chain) comes out of a study of blood T cells in healthy people across ages. CDR1 SGHTA and CDR2 FQGTGA come from the germline V gene. The CDR3 spans 15 residues. Trimming removed 4 bases from V and 6 bases from J, with 19 bases in between. Each donor supplied roughly 9.1 milliliters of peripheral blood. This clonotype was observed a handful of times. PCR was performed a second time for about 7 to 11 cycles using a sample-barcoded 5' primer and a J-beta primer mix. Researchers report that a template-switch adaptor with 12 random nucleotides tagged each cDNA molecule. TCRdb used MiXCR to reprocess the 5' RACE reads, holding one entry per CDR3 protein. The sample yields about 970,000 distinct CDR3 sequences, 51% seen once.

Sequencing was carried out using blood. The V and J genes are TRBV7-3 and TRBJ2-7; D is undetermined. The clonotype originates from an older woman in good health. CDR3 coding DNA: TGTGCCAGCAGCTACAGTAGGGCCGGGCCCCTCGAGCAGTACTTC. Amino acids: CASSYSRAGPLEQYF.